One and the same sample provided the 15 T cell receptor beta chains below, sequenced in a study of PD-1 blockade in classical Hodgkin lymphoma. Sequenced by immunoSEQ multiplex PCR; TCRdb stores in-frame clones only, minus some. This table holds about 85,000 clones, 92% found once. All patients relapsed after autologous stem cell transplantation, and brentuximab vedotin exposure varied. The input for sequencing was peripheral blood mononuclear cells (PBMCs), taken before the second cycle of nivolumab. The receptors here all came from a human donor with classical Hodgkin lymphoma.

The chain has TRBV6-1 and TRBJ2-5; D gene uncertain. Germline CDR1 is MNHNS and CDR2 is SASEGT. The CDR3 runs 12 residues. V lost 6 bases and J lost 8, with 13 bases in between. Written as DNA, the CDR3 is TGTGCCAGCAGCCAAACCCCGGAAACCCAGTACTTC. Encoded protein: CASSQTPETQYF.

This chain connects TRBV6-1 to TRBJ2-7, with D unclear. There are 13 residues in the CDR3. Deletions cut 0 bases from V and 12 bases from J, with 15 bases between. Germline-derived CDR1 and CDR2 are MNHNS and SASEGT. CDR3 amino acids: CASSEARNTPMYF. In DNA form, the CDR3 reads TGTGCCAGCAGTGAAGCTAGGAATACCCCGATGTACTTC.

This clone occurred a few times. The chain joins TRBV14 to TRBJ1-4; 7 bases agree with TRBD1. The CDR3 loop spans 15 amino acids. Looked up from germline, CDR1 is SGHDN and CDR2 is FVKESK. Trimming at V came to 5 bases and at J to 8 bases, leaving 11 bases not matched to a gene. The DNA of the CDR3 is TGTGCCAGCAGCACACTAACAGGGGCCTTCGAAAAACTGTTTTTT. Translated: CASSTLTGAFEKLFF.

The chain has TRBV5-6 and TRBJ2-1; D is ambiguous. This CDR3 is built from 16 residues. Trimming removed 2 bases at V and 1 base at J, with 13 bases between. CDR1 is SGHDT and CDR2 is YYEEEE in the germline V gene. This CDR3 is CASSLVIVGSYNEQFF. For the CDR3, the DNA is TGTGCCAGCAGCTTAGTTATTGTCGGGTCCTACAATGAGCAGTTCTTC.

V and J are TRBV19 and TRBJ2-7; no clear D gene. The CDR3 contains 12 residues. Germline V gives CDR1 LNHDA, CDR2 SQIVND (reference sequence). V lost 7 bases to trimming and J lost 6 bases, with 13 bases between them. The CDR3 reads CASNMLGLEQYF. In nucleotides, the CDR3 is TGTGCCAGTAATATGCTTGGTCTCGAGCAGTACTTC.

The chain uses TRBV6-1 and TRBJ1-5; D is ambiguous. CDR3 length: 15 residues. The germline V and J ends were trimmed by 2 bases and 6 bases, with 14 bases remaining between them. CDR1 and CDR2 (germline): MNHNS, SASEGT. The CDR3 here is CASSEQVRLSQPQHF. CDR3 DNA: TGTGCCAGCAGTGAACAGGTCAGGCTTTCTCAGCCCCAGCATTTT.

CDR3 nucleotides: TGCAGCGTTGAACCTTGGGACAGGGGAAGCGCCGGGGCCAACGTCCTGACTTTC. It codes for CSVEPWDRGSAGANVLTF. The V call is TRBV29-1, the J call TRBJ2-6; 10 bases agree with TRBD1. The germline gives CDR1 SQVTM, CDR2 ANQGSEA. V lost 2 bases to trimming and J lost 4 bases; unmatched junction nucleotides: 11. This CDR3 is built from 18 residues.

J is TRBJ1-4 and V is TRBV5-1; unclear D gene. Germline loops: CDR1 SGHRS, CDR2 YFSETQ. The CDR3 extends over 16 amino acids. V was trimmed by 0 bases and J by 2 bases, leaving 11 bases between them. The CDR3 DNA is TGCGCCAGCAGCTTGGGGGGTCCGGCGACTAATGAAAAACTGTTTTTT. This gives the protein CASSLGGPATNEKLFF.

The genes are TRBV30 and TRBJ2-7; D unresolved. Trimming took 4 bases from V and 0 from J, leaving 13 bases between them. This CDR3 region has 14 residues. Germline V gene data show CDR1 as GTSNPN and CDR2 as SVGIG (reference sequence). The CDR3 region is CAWMTGSSSYEQYF. The CDR3 DNA sequence: TGTGCCTGGATGACGGGCTCGAGCTCCTACGAGCAGTACTTC.

The chain is built from TRBV28 and TRBJ1-2; 7 bases agree with TRBD1. Germline V CDR1 and CDR2: MDHEN, SYDVKM. The CDR3 totals 13 residues. Losses at the gene ends were 6 bases for V and 4 bases for J; bases not matched to a gene: 5. Here the CDR3 DNA reads TGTGCCAGCAGGGAAGGACAGGCCTATGGCTACACCTTC. This encodes CASREGQAYGYTF.

The chain links TRBV2 to TRBJ1-3; the D is unclear. Trimming stripped 7 bases from V and 0 bases from J, with 10 bases between. Germline V lookup: CDR1 SNHLY, CDR2 FYNNEI. The CDR3 contains 14 residues. This chain's CDR3 is CASNSHHSGNTIYF. CDR3 sequence (DNA): TGTGCCAGCAACAGTCACCACTCTGGAAACACCATATATTTT.

The chain uses TRBV27 and TRBJ1-2, with 10 nucleotides matching TRBD1. CDR1 is MNHEY and CDR2 is SMNVEV in the germline V gene (reference sequence). V shed 5 bases and J 9 bases; nucleotides not matched to a gene: 9. This CDR3 is built from 14 residues. The CDR3 sequence is CASSGAGTGDRYTF. CDR3 sequence (DNA): TGTGCCAGCAGTGGCGCCGGGACAGGGGATCGCTACACCTTC.

The J gene is TRBJ1-5, the V gene TRBV27; D remains unclear. V was trimmed by 4 bases and J by 6 bases, leaving 10 bases between them. This CDR3 comprises 13 residues. Germline V lookup: CDR1 MNHEY, CDR2 SMNVEV (reference sequence). The CDR3 loop reads CASSSVEGQPQHF. As DNA, the CDR3 is TGTGCCAGCAGTTCCGTCGAGGGTCAGCCCCAGCATTTT.

The genes are TRBV9 and TRBJ1-2; 7 positions agree with TRBD1. The junction had 8 bases not matched to a gene; V was cut back by 5 bases and J by 4 bases. The CDR3 is made up of 14 amino acids. CDR1 and CDR2 from the germline V gene are SGDLS and YYNGEE. CDR3 loop: CASSRTGPGYGYTF. Here the CDR3 DNA reads TGTGCCAGCAGTCGGACAGGTCCGGGCTATGGCTACACCTTC.

The gene calls are TRBV7-9 and TRBJ2-4; D not resolved. This CDR3 has 15 residues. Germline-derived CDR1 and CDR2 are SEHNR and FQNEAQ (reference sequence). V was pared by 1 base and J by 7 bases, with 14 bases between. This CDR3 reads CASSLEWARPNIQYF. The CDR3 region has the DNA TGTGCCAGCAGCTTAGAGTGGGCCAGACCGAACATTCAGTACTTC.